Listed here are 13 T cell receptor beta chains from one sample, sequenced in a study of shared clonotypes between healthy human individuals. The protocol was immunoSEQ multiplex PCR, while the TCRdb copy is restricted to in-frame clones and leaves out a portion. Of over 2,000,000 clones in the sample, just under 95% were seen once. Terminally differentiated effector memory CD45RA+ cells were excluded from the naive CD8 cells, which were CD45RO-negative and positively selected for CCR7. The material sequenced was naive CD8+ T cells from PBMCs. Source of these receptors: a man aged 18-30 years in good health. Some clones in this sample may be carry-over from other donors' samples.

The chain couples TRBV7-2 to TRBJ1-1; no clear D. V lost 2 bases to trimming and J lost 2 bases, with 12 bases between them. CDR1 is SGHTA, CDR2 FQGNSA, per germline. The CDR3 contains 15 residues. The CDR3, as DNA: TGTGCCAGCAGCTTAACCCAAAATTTTAACACTGAAGCTTTCTTT. Translating it yields CASSLTQNFNTEAFF.

The V gene is TRBV28, the J gene TRBJ1-4, with a weak D call TRBD1 (6 bases). Per the germline V gene, CDR1 is MDHEN and CDR2 is SYDVKM. Trimming took off 6 bases at V and 3 bases at J, with 14 bases between the two ends. The CDR3 is made up of 15 amino acids. The CDR3 nucleotides read TGTGCCAGCAGCATTCCACAGGGATCTAATGAAAAACTGTTTTTT. Translation gives CASSIPQGSNEKLFF.

This clone has a single count. The rearrangement joins TRBV4-3 to TRBJ2-7, with D possibly being TRBD2 (6 bases). CDR1 LGHNA and CDR2 YSLEER come from the germline V gene. With 1 base removed from V and 1 base from J, the gap between germline ends came to 11 bases. This CDR3 region has 15 residues. Here the CDR3 reads CASSQGRVGSYEQYF. CDR3 in DNA: TGCGCCAGCAGCCAAGGGAGGGTGGGATCCTACGAGCAGTACTTC.

J is TRBJ2-7 and V is TRBV4-2; 9 positions agree with TRBD1. V lost 0 bases, J lost 5 bases, and 8 bases stayed unmatched. This CDR3 is built from 16 residues. Germline lookup yields CDR1 LGHNA and CDR2 YNFKEQ. CDR3 sequence reads: CASSQDPRTGADEQYF. The CDR3, as DNA: TGTGCCAGCAGCCAAGATCCCAGGACAGGGGCCGACGAGCAGTACTTC.

The chain couples TRBV5-1 to TRBJ2-5; tentatively, D is TRBD1 or TRBD2 (7 bases each). The V end was cut by 0 bases, the J end by 3 bases, with 15 bases between. Looked up from germline, CDR1 is SGHRS and CDR2 is YFSETQ. The CDR3 consists of 16 residues. DNA for the CDR3: TGCGCCAGCAGCTTGGTTGGGGGGGACAGAAAAGAGACCCAGTACTTC. This gives the protein CASSLVGGDRKETQYF. Full variable domain (missing parts from reference TRBV5-1 and TRBJ2-5): KAGVTQTPRYLIKTRGQQVTLSCSPISGHRSVSWYQQTPGQGLQFLFEYFSETQRNKGNFPGRFSGRQFSNSRSEMNVSTLELGDSALYLCASSLVGGDRKETQYFGPGTRLLVL.

This clone showed up just once. The rearrangement joins TRBV11-2 to TRBJ2-1; D ambiguous. The V gene lost 5 bases and the J gene lost 7 bases, with 21 bases spanning the gap. The CDR3 spans 16 residues. In germline, CDR1 is SGHAT, CDR2 FQNNGV. The CDR3 DNA reads as TGTGCCAGCAGCCCAACCCCCGCGGATTTGAGGAATGAGCAGTTCTTC. It translates to CASSPTPADLRNEQFF.

This clone showed up just once. The genes are TRBV7-6 and TRBJ1-1; D gene uncertain. The CDR3 contains 14 residues. The germline V and J ends were trimmed by 6 bases and 1 base, with 12 bases remaining between them. Per germline, CDR1 SGHVS and CDR2 FNYEAQ. CDR3 in amino acids: CASRTRDSNTEAFF. The DNA of the CDR3 is TGTGCCAGCAGAACTAGGGATTCGAACACTGAAGCTTTCTTT.

The chain couples TRBV2 to TRBJ2-3, with D possibly matching TRBD1 (5 bases). The germline gives CDR1 SNHLY, CDR2 FYNNEI. V was shortened by 4 bases and J by 0 bases, with 11 bases between the two germline ends. The CDR3 covers 15 residues. DNA of the CDR3: TGTGCCAGCAGTGGGGGCTTTAGTAGCACAGATACGCAGTATTTT. It yields the protein CASSGGFSSTDTQYF.

The rearrangement joins TRBV27 to TRBJ2-7, with 11 nucleotides matching TRBD2. The CDR3 extends over 15 amino acids. CDR1 is MNHEY and CDR2 is SMNVEV in the germline V gene (reference sequence). Losses at the gene ends were 5 bases for V and 3 bases for J; bases not matched to a gene: 6. DNA of the CDR3: TGTGCCAGCAGTGTCCGACTAGCGGGGAACTACGAGCAGTACTTC. This sequence encodes CASSVRLAGNYEQYF.

Concerning this clone: Other DNA sequences from this sample encode an identical CDR3 as well. The V gene is TRBV27, the J gene TRBJ2-1; D uncertain. In germline, CDR1 is MNHEY, CDR2 SMNVEV (reference sequence). Trimming took off 6 bases at V and 0 bases at J, with 9 bases between the two ends. This CDR3 spans 14 amino acids. In nucleotides, the CDR3 is TGTGCCAGCAGCGGGCGGAGCTCCTACAATGAGCAGTTCTTC. It encodes CASSGRSSYNEQFF.

The chain links TRBV18 to TRBJ1-5; maybe TRBD1 (6 bases). The CDR3 has 15 amino acids. Trimming removed 2 bases at V and 4 bases at J, with 12 bases between. Germline V gene lookup returns CDR1 KGHSH and CDR2 LQKENI. This CDR3 is CASSPERGGNQPQHF. DNA of the CDR3: TGTGCCAGCTCACCAGAAAGGGGGGGAAATCAGCCCCAGCATTTT.

There are a few counts of this clone. The same CDR3 is also encoded by other DNA sequences in this sample. The chain carries TRBV27 and TRBJ2-7; no clear D. The CDR3 contains 13 residues. Germline assignment: CDR1 MNHEY and CDR2 SMNVEV (reference sequence). V lost 3 bases to trimming and J lost 2 bases, with 8 bases between them. The CDR3 region is CASSFGKTYEQYF. DNA of the CDR3: TGTGCCAGCAGTTTTGGCAAAACCTACGAGCAGTACTTC.

The V and J genes are TRBV10-1 and TRBJ2-1; 10 positions match TRBD2. J lost 6 bases, V lost 2 bases, and 10 bases had no gene match. Germline CDR1 and CDR2: WNHNN and SYGVQD (reference sequence). The CDR3 has 17 residues. The CDR3 coding sequence is TGCGCCAGCAGTGAGCGGCTGCCGGGACTAGCGTCCAATGAGCAGTTCTTC. Protein sequence: CASSERLPGLASNEQFF.